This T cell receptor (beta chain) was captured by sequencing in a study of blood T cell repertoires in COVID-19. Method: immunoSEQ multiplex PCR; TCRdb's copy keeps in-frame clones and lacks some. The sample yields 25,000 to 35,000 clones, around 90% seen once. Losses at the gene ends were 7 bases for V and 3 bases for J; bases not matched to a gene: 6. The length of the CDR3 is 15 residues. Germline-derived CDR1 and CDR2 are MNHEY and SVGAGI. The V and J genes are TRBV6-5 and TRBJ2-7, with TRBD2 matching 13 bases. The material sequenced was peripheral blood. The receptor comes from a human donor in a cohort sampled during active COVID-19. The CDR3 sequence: CASTEGLAGYYEQYF. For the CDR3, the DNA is TGTGCCAGCACCGAGGGACTAGCGGGATACTACGAGCAGTACTTC.